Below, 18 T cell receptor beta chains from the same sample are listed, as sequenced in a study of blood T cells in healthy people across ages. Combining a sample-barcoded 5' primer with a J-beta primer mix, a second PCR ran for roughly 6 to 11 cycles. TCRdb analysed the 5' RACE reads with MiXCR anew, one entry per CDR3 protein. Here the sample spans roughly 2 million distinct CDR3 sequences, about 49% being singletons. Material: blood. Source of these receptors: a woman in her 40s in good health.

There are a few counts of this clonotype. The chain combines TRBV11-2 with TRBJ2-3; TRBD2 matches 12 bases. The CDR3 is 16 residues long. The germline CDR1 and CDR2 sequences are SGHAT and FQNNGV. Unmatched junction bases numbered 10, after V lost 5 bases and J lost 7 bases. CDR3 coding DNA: TGTGCCAGCAGCACCACTTCTAGCGGGGGGGCCAATACGCAGTATTTT. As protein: CASSTTSSGGANTQYF.

CDR3 in DNA: TGCAGTGCTAAACAGGGGAAGCGGGTGATTAATGAGCAGTTCTTC. Translated, it gives CSAKQGKRVINEQFF. The V gene is TRBV20-1, the J gene TRBJ2-1; perhaps TRBD1 as D (7 bases). Deletions cut 4 bases from V and 7 bases from J, with 20 bases between. The V gene's germline CDR1 is DFQATT and CDR2 SNEGSKA (reference sequence). This CDR3 region has 15 residues.

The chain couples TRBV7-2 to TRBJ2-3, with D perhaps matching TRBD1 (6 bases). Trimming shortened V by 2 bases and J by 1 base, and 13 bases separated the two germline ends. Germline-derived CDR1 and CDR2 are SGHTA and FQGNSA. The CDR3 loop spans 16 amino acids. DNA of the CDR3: TGTGCCAGCAGCTTAAAGTTTGGGGGCCGCACAGATACGCAGTATTTT. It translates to CASSLKFGGRTDTQYF.

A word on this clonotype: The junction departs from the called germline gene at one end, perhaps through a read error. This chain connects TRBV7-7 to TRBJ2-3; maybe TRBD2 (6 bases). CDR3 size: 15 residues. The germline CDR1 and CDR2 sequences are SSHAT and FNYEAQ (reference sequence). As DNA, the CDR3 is TGTGCTAGCAGCTTAGCGGCAGGGTCGGCCGGTACGCAGTATTTT. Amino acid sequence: CASSLAAGSAGTQYF. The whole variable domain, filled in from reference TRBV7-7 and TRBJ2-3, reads GAGVSQSPRYKVTKRGQDVTLRCDPISSHATLYWYQQALGQGPEFLTYFNYEAQPDKSGLPSDRFSAERPEGSISTLTIQRTEQRDSAMYRCASSLAAGSAGTQYFGPGTRLTVL.

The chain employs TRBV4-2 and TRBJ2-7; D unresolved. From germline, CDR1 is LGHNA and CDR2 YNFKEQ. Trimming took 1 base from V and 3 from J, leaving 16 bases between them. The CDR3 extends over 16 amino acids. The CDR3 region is CASSQGFERSYYEQYF. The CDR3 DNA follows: TGTGCCAGCAGCCAAGGATTTGAGAGGAGCTACTACGAGCAGTACTTC.

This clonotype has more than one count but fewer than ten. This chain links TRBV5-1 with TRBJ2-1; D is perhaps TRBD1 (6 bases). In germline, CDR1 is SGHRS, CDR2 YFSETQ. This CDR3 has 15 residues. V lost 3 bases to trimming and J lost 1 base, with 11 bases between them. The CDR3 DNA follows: TGCGCCAGCAGCTCTAGGACAGTTTCCTACAATGAGCAGTTCTTC. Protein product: CASSSRTVSYNEQFF.

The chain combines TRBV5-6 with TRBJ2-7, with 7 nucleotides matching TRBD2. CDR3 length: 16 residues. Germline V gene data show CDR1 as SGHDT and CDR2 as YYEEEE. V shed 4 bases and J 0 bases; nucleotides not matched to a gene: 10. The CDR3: CASSTPGGILSYEQYF. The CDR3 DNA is TGTGCCAGCAGCACTCCCGGGGGGATCCTCTCCTACGAGCAGTACTTC.

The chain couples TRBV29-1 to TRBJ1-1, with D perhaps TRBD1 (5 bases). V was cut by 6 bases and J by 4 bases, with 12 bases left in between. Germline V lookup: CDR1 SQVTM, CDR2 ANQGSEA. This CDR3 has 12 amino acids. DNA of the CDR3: TGCAGCGTCAGGCCGCAGGGCACTGAAGCTTTCTTT. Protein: CSVRPQGTEAFF. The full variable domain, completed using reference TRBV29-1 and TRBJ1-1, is SAVISQKPSRDICQRGTSLTIQCQVDSQVTMMFWYRQQPGQSLTLIATANQGSEATYESGFVIDKFPISRPNLTFSTLTVSNMSPEDSSIYLCSVRPQGTEAFFGQGTRLTVV.

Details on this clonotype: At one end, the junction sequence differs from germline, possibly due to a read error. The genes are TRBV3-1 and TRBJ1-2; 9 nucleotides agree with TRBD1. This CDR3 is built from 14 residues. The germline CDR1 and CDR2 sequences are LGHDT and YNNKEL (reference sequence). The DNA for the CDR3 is TGTGTCAGCAGCACGGGACAGGGTAACTATGGCTACACCTTC. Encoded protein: CVSSTGQGNYGYTF.

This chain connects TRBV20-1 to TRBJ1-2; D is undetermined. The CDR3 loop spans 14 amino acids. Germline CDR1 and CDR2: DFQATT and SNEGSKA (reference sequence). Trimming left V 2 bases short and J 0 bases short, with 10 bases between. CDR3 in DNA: TGCAGTGCTAGATCAGGCAAGACTAACTATGGCTACACCTTC. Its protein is CSARSGKTNYGYTF.

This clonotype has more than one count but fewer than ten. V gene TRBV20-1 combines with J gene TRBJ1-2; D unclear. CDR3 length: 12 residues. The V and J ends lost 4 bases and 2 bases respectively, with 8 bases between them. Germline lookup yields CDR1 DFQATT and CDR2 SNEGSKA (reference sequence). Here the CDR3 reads CSATHWNYGYTF. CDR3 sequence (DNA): TGCAGTGCTACTCATTGGAACTATGGCTACACCTTC.

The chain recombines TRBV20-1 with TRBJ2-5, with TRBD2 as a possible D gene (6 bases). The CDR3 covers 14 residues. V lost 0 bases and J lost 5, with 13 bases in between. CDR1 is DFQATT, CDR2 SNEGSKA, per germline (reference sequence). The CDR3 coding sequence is TGCAGTGCTAGAGAGGAGCTCGGAGGGGAGACCCAGTACTTC. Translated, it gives CSAREELGGETQYF.

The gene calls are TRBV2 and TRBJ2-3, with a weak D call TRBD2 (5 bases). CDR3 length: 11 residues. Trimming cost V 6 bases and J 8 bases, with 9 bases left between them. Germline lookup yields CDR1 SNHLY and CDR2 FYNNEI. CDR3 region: CASRLGSTQYF. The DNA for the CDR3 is TGTGCCAGCAGGTTGGGGAGTACGCAGTATTTT.

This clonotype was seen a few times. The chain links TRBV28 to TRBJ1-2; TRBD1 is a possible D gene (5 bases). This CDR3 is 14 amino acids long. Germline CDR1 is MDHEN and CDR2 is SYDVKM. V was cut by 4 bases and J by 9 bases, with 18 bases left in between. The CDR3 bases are TGTGCCAGCAGTTCCGGGGCGGACCCTCGTAGCTACACCTTC. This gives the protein CASSSGADPRSYTF.

This CDR3 reads CASSRWTGAGGRQYF. CDR3 nucleotides: TGTGCCAGCAGTCGATGGACAGGGGCAGGAGGGAGGCAGTACTTC. The V call is TRBV6-2 or TRBV6-3, the J call TRBJ2-5; TRBD1 matches 9 bases. V lost 5 bases, J lost 11 bases, and 15 bases stayed unmatched. CDR1 and CDR2 from the germline V gene are MNHEY and SVGEGT. This CDR3 spans 15 amino acids.

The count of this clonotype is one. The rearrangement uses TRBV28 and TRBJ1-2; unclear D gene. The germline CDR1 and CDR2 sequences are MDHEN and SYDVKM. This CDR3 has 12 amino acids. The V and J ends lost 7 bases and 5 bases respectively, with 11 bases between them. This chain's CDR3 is CASNQRDYGYTF. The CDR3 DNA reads TGTGCCAGCAACCAGAGGGATTATGGCTACACCTTC.

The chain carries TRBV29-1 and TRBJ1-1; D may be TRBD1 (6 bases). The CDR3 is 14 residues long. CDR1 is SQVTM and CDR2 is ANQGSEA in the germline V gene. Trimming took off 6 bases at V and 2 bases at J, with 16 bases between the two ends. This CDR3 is CSVGHRGPNTEAFF. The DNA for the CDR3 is TGCAGCGTGGGACATAGGGGCCCAAACACTGAAGCTTTCTTT.

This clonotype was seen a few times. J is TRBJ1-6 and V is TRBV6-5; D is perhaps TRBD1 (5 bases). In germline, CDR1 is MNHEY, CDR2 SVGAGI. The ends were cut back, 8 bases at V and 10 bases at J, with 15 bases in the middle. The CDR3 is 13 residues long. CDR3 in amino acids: CASAGPGISPLHF. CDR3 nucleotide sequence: TGTGCCAGCGCGGGGCCAGGGATATCACCCCTCCACTTT.